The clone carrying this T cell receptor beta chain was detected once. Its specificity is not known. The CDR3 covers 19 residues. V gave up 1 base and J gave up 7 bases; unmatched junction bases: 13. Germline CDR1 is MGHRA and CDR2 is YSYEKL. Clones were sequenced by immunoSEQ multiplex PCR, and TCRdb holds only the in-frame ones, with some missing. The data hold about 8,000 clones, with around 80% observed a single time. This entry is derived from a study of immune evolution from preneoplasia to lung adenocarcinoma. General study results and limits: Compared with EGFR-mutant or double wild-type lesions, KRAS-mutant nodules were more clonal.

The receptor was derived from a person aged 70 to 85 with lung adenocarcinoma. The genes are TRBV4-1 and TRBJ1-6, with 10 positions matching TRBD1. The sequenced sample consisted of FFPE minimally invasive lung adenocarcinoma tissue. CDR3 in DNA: TGCGCCAGCAGCCAAGGGGTACATAGGGGGGGACAGGGGAATTCACCCCTCCACTTT. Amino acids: CASSQGVHRGGQGNSPLHF.